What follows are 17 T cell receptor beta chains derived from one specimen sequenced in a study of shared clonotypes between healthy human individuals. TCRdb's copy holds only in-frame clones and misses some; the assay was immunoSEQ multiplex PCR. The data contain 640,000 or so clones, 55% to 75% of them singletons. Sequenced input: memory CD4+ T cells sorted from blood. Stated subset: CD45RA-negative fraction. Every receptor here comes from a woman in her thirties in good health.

CDR3 protein: CASSLASGSTGELFF. The CDR3 nucleotides are TGCGCCAGCAGCTTGGCTAGCGGGAGTACCGGGGAGCTGTTTTTT. The chain recombines TRBV5-1 with TRBJ2-2; 10 nucleotides line up with TRBD2. The CDR3 has 15 residues. Germline V gene sequence: CDR1 SGHRS, CDR2 YFSETQ. The J segment lost 5 bases and the V segment lost 0 bases, leaving 1 base of the junction unmatched.

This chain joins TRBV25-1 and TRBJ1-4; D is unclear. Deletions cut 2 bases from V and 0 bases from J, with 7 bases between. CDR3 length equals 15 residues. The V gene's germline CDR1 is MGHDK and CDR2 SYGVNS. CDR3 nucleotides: TGTGCCAGCAGTGAACATCGGGCAACTAATGAAAAACTGTTTTTT. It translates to CASSEHRATNEKLFF.

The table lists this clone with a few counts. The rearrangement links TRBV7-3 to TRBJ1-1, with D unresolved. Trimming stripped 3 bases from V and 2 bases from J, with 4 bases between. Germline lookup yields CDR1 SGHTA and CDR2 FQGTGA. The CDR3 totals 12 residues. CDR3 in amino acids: CASSFSNTEAFF. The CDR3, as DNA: TGTGCCAGCAGCTTCTCCAACACTGAAGCTTTCTTT.

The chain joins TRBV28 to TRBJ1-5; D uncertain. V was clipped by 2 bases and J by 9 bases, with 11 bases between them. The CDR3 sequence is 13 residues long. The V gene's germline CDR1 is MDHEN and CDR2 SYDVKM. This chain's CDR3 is CASSLRVVSPQHF. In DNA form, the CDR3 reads TGTGCCAGCAGTTTAAGAGTGGTCTCGCCCCAGCATTTT. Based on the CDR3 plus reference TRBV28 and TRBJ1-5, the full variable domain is DVKVTQSSRYLVKRTGEKVFLECVQDMDHENMFWYRQDPGLGLRLIYFSYDVKMKEKGDIPEGYSVSREKKERFSLILESASTNQTSMYLCASSLRVVSPQHFGDGTRLSIL.

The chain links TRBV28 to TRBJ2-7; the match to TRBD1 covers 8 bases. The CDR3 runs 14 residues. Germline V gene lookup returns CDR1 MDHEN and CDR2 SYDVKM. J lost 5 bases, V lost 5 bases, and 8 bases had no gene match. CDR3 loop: CASSPPRTGNEQYF. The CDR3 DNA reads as TGTGCCAGCAGTCCCCCCCGGACAGGGAACGAGCAGTACTTC.

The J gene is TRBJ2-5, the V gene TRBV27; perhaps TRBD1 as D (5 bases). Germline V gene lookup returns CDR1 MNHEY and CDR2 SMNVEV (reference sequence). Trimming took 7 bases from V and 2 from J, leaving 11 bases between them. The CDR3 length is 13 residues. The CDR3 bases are TGTGCCAGCAAGGGGCGGTTTCAAGAGACCCAGTACTTC. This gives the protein CASKGRFQETQYF.

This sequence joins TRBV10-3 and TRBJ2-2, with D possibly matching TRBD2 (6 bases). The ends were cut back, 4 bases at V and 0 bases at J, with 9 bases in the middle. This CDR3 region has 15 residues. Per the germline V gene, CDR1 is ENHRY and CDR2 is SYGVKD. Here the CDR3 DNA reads TGTGCCATCAGTGCCGCGGGACCGAACACCGGGGAGCTGTTTTTT. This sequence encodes CAISAAGPNTGELFF.

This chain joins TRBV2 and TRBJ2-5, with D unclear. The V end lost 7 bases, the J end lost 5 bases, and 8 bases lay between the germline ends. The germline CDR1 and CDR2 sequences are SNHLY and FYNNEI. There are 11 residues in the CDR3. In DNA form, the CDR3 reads TGTGCCAGCACCCTAGATGAGACCCAGTACTTC. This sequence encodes CASTLDETQYF.

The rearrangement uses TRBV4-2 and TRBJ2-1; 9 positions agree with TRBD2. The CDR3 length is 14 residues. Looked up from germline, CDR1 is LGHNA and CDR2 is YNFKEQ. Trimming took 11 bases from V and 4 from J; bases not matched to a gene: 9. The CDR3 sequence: CASGGGEGYNEQFF. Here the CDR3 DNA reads TGTGCCTCCGGCGGGGGGGAAGGGTACAATGAGCAGTTCTTC.

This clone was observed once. The CDR3, as DNA: TGCAGCGTTCAGAGCGGGAGAGGGTTTGGGGAGCTGTTTTTT. The encoded protein is CSVQSGRGFGELFF. This chain links TRBV29-1 with TRBJ2-2; 8 bases are a match to TRBD2. The CDR3 has 14 amino acids. The trim removed 5 bases at V and 8 bases at J, leaving 10 bases unmatched. The germline gives CDR1 SQVTM, CDR2 ANQGSEA.

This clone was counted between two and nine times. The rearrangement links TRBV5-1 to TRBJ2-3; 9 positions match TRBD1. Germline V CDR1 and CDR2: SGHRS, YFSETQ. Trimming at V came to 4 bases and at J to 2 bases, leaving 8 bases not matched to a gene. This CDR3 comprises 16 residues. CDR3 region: CASSEGQGIVTDTQYF. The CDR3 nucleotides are TGCGCCAGCAGCGAAGGACAGGGGATCGTCACAGATACGCAGTATTTT.

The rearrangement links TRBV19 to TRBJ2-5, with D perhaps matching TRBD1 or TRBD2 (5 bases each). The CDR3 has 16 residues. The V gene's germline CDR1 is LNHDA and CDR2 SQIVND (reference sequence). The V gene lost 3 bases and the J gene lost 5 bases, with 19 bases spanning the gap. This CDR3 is CASSIGTGAGWETQYF. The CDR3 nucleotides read TGTGCCAGTAGTATTGGGACCGGGGCCGGTTGGGAGACCCAGTACTTC. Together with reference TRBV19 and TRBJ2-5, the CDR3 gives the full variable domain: DGGITQSPKYLFRKEGQNVTLSCEQNLNHDAMYWYRQDPGQGLRLIYYSQIVNDFQKGDIAEGYSVSREKKESFPLTVTSAQKNPTAFYLCASSIGTGAGWETQYFGPGTRLLVL.

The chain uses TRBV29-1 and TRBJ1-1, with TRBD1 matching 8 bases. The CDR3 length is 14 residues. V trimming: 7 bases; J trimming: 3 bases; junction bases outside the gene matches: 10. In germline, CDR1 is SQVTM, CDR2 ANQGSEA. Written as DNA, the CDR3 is TGCAGCGCGACAGGGGCGGCTTCGGACACTGAAGCTTTCTTT. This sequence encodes CSATGAASDTEAFF.

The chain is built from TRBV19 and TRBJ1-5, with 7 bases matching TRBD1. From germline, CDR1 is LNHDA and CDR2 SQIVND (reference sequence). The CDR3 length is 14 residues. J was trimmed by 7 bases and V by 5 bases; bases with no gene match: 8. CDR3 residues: CASSLGQARQPQHF. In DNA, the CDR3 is TGTGCCAGTAGTCTCGGACAGGCCCGCCAGCCCCAGCATTTT.

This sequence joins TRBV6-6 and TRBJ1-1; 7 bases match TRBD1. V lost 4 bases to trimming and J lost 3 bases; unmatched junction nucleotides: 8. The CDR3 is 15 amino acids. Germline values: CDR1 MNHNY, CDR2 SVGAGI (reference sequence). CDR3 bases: TGTGCCAGCAGTTTCCAGGGGGGGATGGACACTGAAGCTTTCTTT. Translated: CASSFQGGMDTEAFF.

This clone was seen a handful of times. The CDR3 protein is CASQGALGLEGANEQFF. Written as DNA, the CDR3 is TGTGCCAGCCAGGGGGCATTGGGACTAGAGGGTGCAAATGAGCAGTTCTTC. This sequence joins TRBV27 and TRBJ2-1; D might be TRBD1 or TRBD2, each matching 8 bases. CDR1 is MNHEY and CDR2 is SMNVEV in the germline V gene (reference sequence). The CDR3 extends over 17 amino acids. V gave up 8 bases and J gave up 7 bases, with 27 bases separating them.

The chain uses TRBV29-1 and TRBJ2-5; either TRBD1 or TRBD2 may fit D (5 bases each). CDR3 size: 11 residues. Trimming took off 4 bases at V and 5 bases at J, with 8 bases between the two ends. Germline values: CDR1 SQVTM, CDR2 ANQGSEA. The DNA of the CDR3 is TGCAGCGTTGGAGGGGTTGAGACCCAGTACTTC. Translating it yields CSVGGVETQYF.